The 26 T cell receptor beta chains below come from one sample, sequenced in a study of blood T cell repertoires in COVID-19. Assay: immunoSEQ multiplex PCR; the TCRdb copy retains only in-frame clones and omits some. The sample lists 150,000 to 200,000 clones; 90% were seen once. The specimen was peripheral blood. Every receptor here comes from a man between 60 and 75 years old with active or convalescent COVID-19.

The chain has TRBV10-3 and TRBJ1-2, with 9 bases lining up with TRBD1. The germline gives CDR1 ENHRY, CDR2 SYGVKD. The CDR3 totals 11 residues. J lost 7 bases, V lost 9 bases, and 3 bases had no gene match. DNA for the CDR3: TGTGCCATGCGGGGACAGGGTGGCTACACCTTC. Protein: CAMRGQGGYTF.

V gene TRBV15 combines with J gene TRBJ1-1; D ambiguous. Germline V gives CDR1 LNHNV, CDR2 YYDKDF (reference sequence). The CDR3 has 13 residues. Trimming shortened V by 5 bases and J by 8 bases, and 15 bases separated the two germline ends. Written as DNA, the CDR3 is TGTGCCACCAGCGGTTTACTCACCTCCGAAGCTTTCTTT. Protein: CATSGLLTSEAFF.

This clone was counted a single time. This sample includes further DNA sequences coding for the same CDR3. This chain joins TRBV27 and TRBJ2-3; TRBD1 matches at 10 bases. V trimming: 4 bases; J trimming: 4 bases; junction bases outside the gene matches: 2. The CDR3 is 14 residues long. The germline gives CDR1 MNHEY, CDR2 SMNVEV (reference sequence). The DNA for the CDR3 is TGTGCCAGCAGTTGGACAGGGGGTGCAGATACGCAGTATTTT. It yields the protein CASSWTGGADTQYF.

The chain links TRBV7-9 to TRBJ2-2; D not resolved. Per germline, CDR1 SEHNR and CDR2 FQNEAQ (reference sequence). V was clipped by 10 bases and J by 1 base, with 10 bases between them. This CDR3 is built from 13 residues. The CDR3 bases are TGTGCCACCTCACACATGAACACCGGGGAGCTGTTTTTT. Protein sequence: CATSHMNTGELFF.

The chain has TRBV27 and TRBJ2-2; D gene uncertain. CDR1 is MNHEY and CDR2 is SMNVEV in the germline V gene (reference sequence). This CDR3 region has 14 residues. V lost 3 bases and J lost 5, with 10 bases in between. In DNA form, the CDR3 reads TGTGCCAGCAGTTTTAGCCCCCTTACCGGGGAGCTGTTTTTT. This codes for CASSFSPLTGELFF.

This clone was observed a handful of times. V and J are TRBV4-1 and TRBJ1-1; tentative D call: TRBD1 (5 bases). Germline CDR1 is MGHRA and CDR2 is YSYEKL. The CDR3 is 17 amino acids. V shed 1 base and J shed 0 bases, with 15 bases lying between them. The CDR3 loop is CASSQGMTDLMNTEAFF. CDR3 in DNA: TGCGCCAGCAGCCAAGGAATGACAGACCTTATGAACACTGAAGCTTTCTTT.

This clone was observed a single time. The chain couples TRBV12-3 or TRBV12-4 to TRBJ2-7; 7 bases agree with TRBD1. Trimming cost V 7 bases and J 5 bases; bases outside gene matches: 8. The CDR3 is 13 residues long. CDR3 coding DNA: TGTGCCAGCAACCCGACAGGGTTCAACGAGCAGTACTTC. Residues: CASNPTGFNEQYF.

This chain joins TRBV18 and TRBJ1-5; possibly TRBD1 for D (6 bases). Trimming left V 3 bases short and J 4 bases short, with 10 bases between. CDR1 and CDR2 from the germline V gene are KGHSH and LQKENI. The CDR3 sequence is 14 residues long. The CDR3 sequence: CASSPTGRNQPQHF. CDR3 in DNA: TGTGCCAGCTCACCTACAGGGAGAAATCAGCCCCAGCATTTT.

J is TRBJ1-5 and V is TRBV27; TRBD1 is a possible D gene (5 bases). Germline CDR1 reads MNHEY; CDR2 reads SMNVEV (reference sequence). The V end lost 2 bases, the J end lost 6 bases, and 8 bases lay between the germline ends. The CDR3 consists of 13 residues. The CDR3 sequence: CASSLNGAQPQHF. For the CDR3, the DNA is TGTGCCAGCAGTTTAAATGGGGCTCAGCCCCAGCATTTT.

V usage is TRBV10-3 and J usage is TRBJ1-1; D unclear. Trimming cost V 4 bases and J 1 base, with 7 bases left between them. The CDR3 is made up of 13 amino acids. Per germline, CDR1 ENHRY and CDR2 SYGVKD. The CDR3 DNA follows: TGTGCCATCAGTGTAGTCAAGAACACTGAAGCTTTCTTT. It encodes CAISVVKNTEAFF.

V gene TRBV29-1 combines with J gene TRBJ2-5; D may be TRBD2 (5 bases). Between the trimmed V and J ends, which lost 0 bases and 7 bases, there was a span of 9 bases. Germline CDR1 and CDR2: SQVTM and ANQGSEA. This CDR3 is 12 amino acids long. CDR3 protein: CSVEDRGRTQYF. CDR3 bases: TGCAGCGTTGAAGATCGAGGGCGGACCCAGTACTTC.

The chain is built from TRBV5-6 and TRBJ2-7; 7 positions match TRBD2. This CDR3 has 17 amino acids. The trim removed 0 bases at V and 2 bases at J, leaving 11 bases unmatched. Germline V gene sequence: CDR1 SGHDT, CDR2 YYEEEE. CDR3 region: CASSLDLLSGVAYEQYF. In DNA, the CDR3 is TGTGCCAGCAGCTTGGATCTATTGAGCGGGGTGGCCTACGAGCAGTACTTC.

The chain carries TRBV5-4 and TRBJ2-5; possible D gene TRBD2, 6 bases. CDR1 and CDR2 (germline): SGHNT, YYREEE (reference sequence). The CDR3 runs to 14 residues. Between the trimmed V and J ends, which lost 5 bases and 3 bases, there was a span of 14 bases. The CDR3 nucleotides read TGTGCCAGCAGTTTGAAACTAGCCAAAGAGACCCAGTACTTC. Its translation: CASSLKLAKETQYF.

This clone showed up just once. The V and J genes are TRBV6-5 and TRBJ2-5; D is possibly TRBD2 (5 bases). The CDR3 runs 15 residues. The V end was cut by 8 bases, the J end by 4 bases, with 20 bases between. CDR1 and CDR2 from the germline V gene are MNHEY and SVGAGI. CDR3 sequence (DNA): TGTGCCAGCCAAATCGGGGTGCTGCCACTAGAGACCCAGTACTTC. Translation: CASQIGVLPLETQYF.

The J gene is TRBJ2-5, the V gene TRBV4-1; TRBD2 might be the D (6 bases). Germline CDR1 is MGHRA and CDR2 is YSYEKL. The CDR3 loop spans 16 amino acids. Trimming removed 1 base at V and 2 bases at J, with 14 bases between. CDR3 sequence reads: CASSQGFRREQETQYF. In nucleotides, the CDR3 is TGCGCCAGCAGCCAAGGCTTCAGGAGGGAACAAGAGACCCAGTACTTC.

Only one count was recorded for this clone. The chain combines TRBV2 with TRBJ1-5; D unclear. The CDR3 contains 14 residues. The V gene's germline CDR1 is SNHLY and CDR2 FYNNEI. V lost 4 bases to trimming and J lost 4 bases, with 11 bases between them. CDR3 sequence reads: CASSVPQENQPQHF. The CDR3 bases are TGTGCCAGCAGTGTCCCCCAGGAAAATCAGCCCCAGCATTTT.

The chain couples TRBV6-5 to TRBJ2-6; D is possibly TRBD2 (5 bases). V was trimmed by 6 bases and J by 0 bases, leaving 9 bases between them. CDR3 length: 15 amino acids. Per the germline V gene, CDR1 is MNHEY and CDR2 is SVGAGI. CDR3 sequence reads: CASRASSSGANVLTF. The CDR3 DNA reads as TGTGCCAGCAGGGCTAGCTCCTCTGGGGCCAACGTCCTGACTTTC.

V and J are TRBV4-1 and TRBJ1-2, with D maybe TRBD1 (6 bases). V was trimmed by 6 bases and J by 4 bases, leaving 21 bases between them. The CDR3 is 16 amino acids. CDR1 and CDR2 (germline): MGHRA, YSYEKL. For the CDR3, the DNA is TGCGCCAGCAGTCTCACCGGGACACAAAAACCCTATGGCTACACCTTC. Its protein product is CASSLTGTQKPYGYTF.

The chain has TRBV13 and TRBJ2-3, with 11 bases fitting TRBD2. Germline V gene data show CDR1 as PRHDT and CDR2 as FYEKMQ (reference sequence). The length of the CDR3 is 17 residues. J gave up 1 base and V 4 bases, and 7 bases lay outside the gene matches. Here the CDR3 reads CASSSNLGLAGTDTQYF. The CDR3 DNA follows: TGTGCCAGCAGCTCTAATTTGGGACTAGCGGGCACAGATACGCAGTATTTT.

The chain carries TRBV7-8 and TRBJ1-2; 8 bases agree with TRBD1. Trimming cost V 2 bases and J 2 bases; bases outside gene matches: 10. The germline V gene has CDR1 SGHVS and CDR2 FQNEAQ. The CDR3 spans 17 residues. The CDR3 region has the DNA TGTGCCAGCAGCTTATTGGGGACAGGTGACTTAAACTATGGCTACACCTTC. Protein sequence: CASSLLGTGDLNYGYTF.

In this sample, this clone turned up a few times. The V and J genes are TRBV27 and TRBJ1-5; 7 nucleotides agree with TRBD1. The CDR3 runs 14 residues. Trimming cost V 5 bases and J 6 bases; bases outside gene matches: 7. Per germline, CDR1 MNHEY and CDR2 SMNVEV (reference sequence). The CDR3 sequence is CASSIEQGGQPQHF. The CDR3 region has the DNA TGTGCCAGCAGTATCGAGCAGGGGGGTCAGCCCCAGCATTTT.

The chain carries TRBV11-3 and TRBJ2-2, with 7 bases that match TRBD2. This CDR3 has 15 amino acids. V lost 0 bases to trimming and J lost 6 bases; unmatched junction nucleotides: 4. Germline values: CDR1 SGHNT, CDR2 YENEEA. The CDR3 bases are TGTGCCAGCAGCTTAGAGGGGAGGGGTTCCGGGGAGCTGTTTTTT. It encodes CASSLEGRGSGELFF. Complete variable domain (other parts from reference TRBV11-3 and TRBJ2-2): EAGVVQSPRYKIIEKKQPVAFWCNPISGHNTLYWYLQNLGQGPELLIRYENEEAVDDSQLPKDRFSAERLKGVDSTLKIQPAELGDSAVYLCASSLEGRGSGELFFGEGSRLTVL.

V is TRBV6-5 and J is TRBJ1-2; D is perhaps TRBD1 (5 bases). Germline V gene lookup returns CDR1 MNHEY and CDR2 SVGAGI. V gave up 2 bases and J gave up 6 bases, with 10 bases separating them. The CDR3 has 13 residues. The CDR3: CASSYGALDGYTF. The CDR3 nucleotides read TGTGCCAGCAGTTACGGGGCTTTGGATGGCTACACCTTC.

V gene TRBV10-3 combines with J gene TRBJ2-7; 9 bases map to TRBD2. The CDR3 contains 15 residues. Per the germline V gene, CDR1 is ENHRY and CDR2 is SYGVKD. The trim removed 4 bases at V and 5 bases at J, leaving 9 bases unmatched. DNA for the CDR3: TGTGCCATCAGTGCCTCGGTGCGGGGGGGCCACGAGCAGTACTTC. Translation: CAISASVRGGHEQYF.

The rearrangement links TRBV7-2 to TRBJ2-5; TRBD2 matches at 9 bases. The CDR3 is 14 amino acids. V gave up 5 bases and J gave up 7 bases; unmatched junction bases: 8. Germline V CDR1 and CDR2: SGHTA, FQGNSA. The CDR3 sequence: CASSPAGGLGTQYF. The CDR3 nucleotides read TGTGCCAGCAGCCCCGCGGGGGGGCTGGGGACCCAGTACTTC.

The J gene is TRBJ1-2, the V gene TRBV3-1 (or the pseudogene TRBV3-2), with a tentative D call TRBD1 (5 bases). CDR3 size: 14 residues. V lost 0 bases and J lost 4, with 9 bases in between. Germline assignment: CDR1 LGHDT and CDR2 YNNKEL (reference sequence). The CDR3 DNA reads as TGTGCCAGCAGCCAAGATTGGGGGGGCTATGGCTACACCTTC. Translated, it gives CASSQDWGGYGYTF.